This TCR beta chain was documented in a study of blood T cell repertoires in COVID-19. This CDR3 comprises 14 residues. Germline lookup yields CDR1 SGDLS and CDR2 YYNGEE. V lost 0 bases and J lost 1, with 7 bases in between. Original handling: Amplified reference gene primers provided the basis for estimating nucleated cell counts. Libraries were prepared by immunoSEQ multiplex PCR; TCRdb keeps only in-frame clonotypes and omits some of them. D and trimming come from the DNA, and the V and J calls and clone size come from that table. The table records more than 200,000 clones, around 90% of them present only once.

This receptor was taken from an elderly man with acute or convalescent COVID-19. Sequencing was performed on peripheral blood. The V and J genes are TRBV9 and TRBJ2-5; no clear D. CDR3 protein: CASSVGASQETQYF. DNA of the CDR3: TGTGCCAGCAGCGTAGGGGCTTCCCAAGAGACCCAGTACTTC.